This T cell receptor (beta chain) was recorded in a study of shared clonotypes between healthy human individuals. In the study overall: Three plates were used per donor for CD4 naive, three for CD4 memory, two for CD8 naive and one for CD8 memory. Whole-study results and caveats: Relative to memory subsets, naive subsets generally showed larger estimated richness.

Using immunoSEQ multiplex PCR, the repertoire was profiled, and TCRdb retains in-frame clones only, with some absent. The sample records fewer than 3 million clones, about 90% being singletons. Donors comprised only Caucasian adults living in Nashville, Tennessee. Looked up from germline, CDR1 is MDHEN and CDR2 is SYDVKM. The CDR3 is 14 amino acids. Trimming pared 3 bases from V and 1 base from J, leaving 9 bases between. As for this clone: Its specificity is not known.

The sequenced sample was naive CD4+ T cells from PBMCs. Specified subset: CD45RA+ positively selected. This rearrangement joins TRBV28 to TRBJ1-1; D perhaps matches TRBD1 (6 bases). The clonotype was recovered from a man in his late teens or twenties in good health. Some clones in this sample may be carry-over from other donors' samples. CDR3 loop: CASSLGAGNTEAFF. The CDR3 bases are TGTGCCAGCAGTTTGGGGGCGGGGAACACTGAAGCTTTCTTT.